This TCR beta chain was sequenced during a study of blood T cell repertoires in COVID-19 (dated by TCRdb to the early 2020s). A note on the overall study: Samples from collaborators originated in the United States, Italy and Spain and spanned both the acute and convalescent phases of COVID-19. The repertoires were released in a freely available public database intended as a resource for research on the immune response to SARS-CoV-2. The dataset comprised deeply sampled blood TCRbeta repertoires from subjects exposed to, actively infected with, or recovered from COVID-19. Sample metadata almost always included a de-identified subject ID, COVID-19 status, age in years and sex. Samples came from the ongoing ImmuneRACE study (first 160 participants) plus 1,254 subjects from 6 global collaborators. HLA class I and class II types, where available, came from metadata supplied by the sample provider rather than from assay-based typing. The prospective study material was composed of cDNA or gDNA derived from T cells, B-cell-depleted T cells, or PBMCs. General findings and caveats noted by the study authors: The amount of clinical and demographic metadata varied by source and participant and was provided uncurated.

One collaborating source in Seattle enrolled patients during active infection and followed them longitudinally through the course of disease. Each collaborating institution followed its own protocols to collect whole blood in K2EDTA tubes. For TCRbeta analysis, collaborators shipped samples in one of three forms: frozen whole blood, isolated PBMCs, or DNA extracted from either of those sample types. The immunoSEQ Assay, a bias-controlled multiplex PCR, was used to amplify TCRbeta CDR3 regions from genomic DNA. The original methods were these. Nucleated cell counts per sample were estimated from amplification of reference gene primers within the assay. To quantify the absolute abundance of each unique TCRbeta CDR3 rearrangement, sequence reads were collapsed and filtered. Productive Simpson clonality was computed per sample as the square root of Simpson's diversity index over productive rearrangements. TCRdb's version of the immuneACCESS table is confined to in-frame rearrangements and falls short of the full clone set. An unresolved V gene accounts for under half of the shortfall where checked; the remainder is of unknown origin. That table is the source of V, J and clone size, and D and trimming were worked out from the DNA. A total of some 520,000 clones appear in this sample, 80% to 90% of them only once. Around 0.9% of the sample is in the top ten clones.

As concerns this clone: This receptor's antigen is unknown. It has no much larger one-base neighbor in the sample; base qualities were not kept.

The sample consisted of peripheral blood. This sequence was found in a young man with COVID-19, enrolled during active disease.

The nucleotide sequence reads TGCGCCAGCAGCTCGGGGACTAGCGGGGGGACTCAAGAGACCCAGTACTTC. Translated, this gives CASSSGTSGGTQETQYF. The rearrangement combines TRBV5-1 with TRBJ2-5; TRBD2 matches 15 bases in the middle. The CDR3 runs 17 amino acids, cysteine and phenylalanine included. Only CDR3 DNA remains: 51 bases, in frame from the first base. The germline V gene gives CDR1 as SGHRS and CDR2 as YFSETQ. V lost 3 bases and J lost 2 bases, and the count of bases not matched to a germline gene is 5.